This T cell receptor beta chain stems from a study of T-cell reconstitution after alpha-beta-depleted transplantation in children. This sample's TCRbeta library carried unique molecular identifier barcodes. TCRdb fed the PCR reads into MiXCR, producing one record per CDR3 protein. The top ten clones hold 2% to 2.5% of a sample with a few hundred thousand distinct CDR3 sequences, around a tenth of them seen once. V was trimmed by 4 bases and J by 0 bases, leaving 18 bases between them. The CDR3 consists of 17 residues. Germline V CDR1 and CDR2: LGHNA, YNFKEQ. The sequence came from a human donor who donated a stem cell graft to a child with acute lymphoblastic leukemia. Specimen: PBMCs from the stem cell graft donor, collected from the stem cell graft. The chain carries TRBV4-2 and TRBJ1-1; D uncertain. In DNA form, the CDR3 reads TGTGCCAGCAGCCCCCCCGGAGAGGGCCTGATGAACACTGAAGCTTTCTTT. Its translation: CASSPPGEGLMNTEAFF.